The sequence of this T cell receptor beta chain was determined in a study of cytomegalovirus exposure and HLA in healthy donors. About the study: Of all 400 or so donors who were genotyped, 70% to 85% belonged to the Caucasian-associated ancestry cluster.

J lost 6 bases, V lost 4 bases, and 16 bases had no gene match. The CDR3 has 18 amino acids. Germline values: CDR1 SGHKS, CDR2 YYEKEE (reference sequence). Nobody wrote down the CMV serostatus of this donor. Primers included in the PCR were 60 Vbeta and 13 Jbeta primers. Produced via immunoSEQ multiplex PCR; TCRdb's table is partial and in-frame only. The top ten hold roughly 1.9% of the sample, which has 150,000 to 200,000 clones, roughly 80% seen once. This sequence joins TRBV5-5 and TRBJ2-7; 13 nucleotides line up with TRBD2. This sequence was found in a human donor in good health. The sequencing sample was made of PBMCs. The DNA of the CDR3 is TGTGCCAGCAGCCAAGAGCTTATGTTACTAGCGGGGGGGCGCGAGCAGTACTTC. This codes for CASSQELMLLAGGREQYF.